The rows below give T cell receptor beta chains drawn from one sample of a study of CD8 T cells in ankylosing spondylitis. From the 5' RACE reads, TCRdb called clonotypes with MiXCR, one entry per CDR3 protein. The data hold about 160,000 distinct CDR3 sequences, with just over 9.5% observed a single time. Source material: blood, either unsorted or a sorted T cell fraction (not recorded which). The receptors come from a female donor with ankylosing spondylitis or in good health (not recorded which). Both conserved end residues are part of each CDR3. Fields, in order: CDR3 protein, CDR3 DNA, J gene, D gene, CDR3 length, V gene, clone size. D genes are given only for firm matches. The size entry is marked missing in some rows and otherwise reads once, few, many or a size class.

CDR3 protein: CASSLNVASEYNEQFF; CDR3 DNA: TGTGCCAGCAGCTTAAATGTGGCTAGCGAATACAATGAGCAGTTCTTC; J gene: TRBJ2-1; D gene: .; CDR3 length: 16; V gene: TRBV11-2; clone size: many
CDR3 protein: CASSYGGNYYNEQFF; CDR3 DNA: TGTGCCAGCTCCTATGGCGGAAATTACTACAATGAGCAGTTCTTC; J gene: TRBJ2-1; D gene: .; CDR3 length: 15; V gene: TRBV28; clone size: .
CDR3 protein: CASSRRLQETQYF; CDR3 DNA: TGTGCCAGCAGCCGAAGGCTACAAGAGACCCAGTACTTC; J gene: TRBJ2-5; D gene: .; CDR3 length: 13; V gene: TRBV5-4; clone size: .
CDR3 protein: CASSLEQLAGVMSNEQFF; CDR3 DNA: TGTGCCAGCAGCTTGGAACAACTAGCGGGAGTGATGAGTAATGAGCAGTTCTTC; J gene: TRBJ2-1; D gene: TRBD2; CDR3 length: 18; V gene: TRBV5-5; clone size: many
CDR3 protein: CASTNRENIQYF; CDR3 DNA: TGTGCCAGCACAAACCGGGAAAACATTCAGTACTTC; J gene: TRBJ2-4; D gene: .; CDR3 length: 12; V gene: TRBV5-5; clone size: medium-sized
CDR3 protein: CASSLTLAGEGNEQFF; CDR3 DNA: TGCGCCAGCAGCTTGACGCTAGCGGGAGAGGGGAATGAGCAGTTCTTC; J gene: TRBJ2-1; D gene: TRBD2; CDR3 length: 16; V gene: TRBV5-1; clone size: few
CDR3 protein: CASSLTPSNLDTQYF; CDR3 DNA: TGTGCCAGCAGTTTAACTCCTAGCAATTTAGATACGCAGTATTTT; J gene: TRBJ2-3; D gene: .; CDR3 length: 15; V gene: TRBV28; clone size: .
CDR3 protein: CSADAGGWGTGELFF; CDR3 DNA: TGCAGTGCTGACGCGGGAGGATGGGGGACCGGGGAGCTGTTTTTT; J gene: TRBJ2-2; D gene: TRBD2; CDR3 length: 15; V gene: TRBV20-1; clone size: few
CDR3 protein: CASSYSDAAQETQYF; CDR3 DNA: TGTGCCAGCAGTTACTCGGATGCGGCACAAGAGACCCAGTACTTC; J gene: TRBJ2-5; D gene: .; CDR3 length: 15; V gene: TRBV6-5; clone size: .
CDR3 protein: CASSPWDRGAEAFF; CDR3 DNA: TGTGCCAGCAGTCCCTGGGACAGGGGGGCTGAAGCTTTCTTT; J gene: TRBJ1-1; D gene: TRBD1; CDR3 length: 14; V gene: TRBV6-1; clone size: .
CDR3 protein: CASSLSGYRPETQYF; CDR3 DNA: TGTGCCAGCAGCTTATCAGGTTACAGGCCAGAGACCCAGTACTTC; J gene: TRBJ2-5; D gene: .; CDR3 length: 15; V gene: TRBV7-9; clone size: .
CDR3 protein: CASSLGHGLDTGELFF; CDR3 DNA: TGTGCCAGCAGTTTAGGACACGGGCTGGACACCGGGGAGCTGTTTTTT; J gene: TRBJ2-2; D gene: .; CDR3 length: 16; V gene: TRBV27; clone size: .
CDR3 protein: CASSLGRVGTEAFF; CDR3 DNA: TGTGCCAGCAGTTTGGGCAGGGTGGGAACTGAAGCTTTCTTT; J gene: TRBJ1-1; D gene: .; CDR3 length: 14; V gene: TRBV28; clone size: .
CDR3 protein: CAWSFSTGWRGDTQYF; CDR3 DNA: TGTGCCTGGAGTTTTTCGACAGGATGGAGGGGAGATACGCAGTATTTT; J gene: TRBJ2-3; D gene: .; CDR3 length: 16; V gene: TRBV30; clone size: few
CDR3 protein: CASSSGPSVSPQHF; CDR3 DNA: TGTGCCAGCAGTTCAGGACCCTCAGTTTCGCCCCAGCATTTT; J gene: TRBJ1-5; D gene: .; CDR3 length: 14; V gene: TRBV27; clone size: few
CDR3 protein: CARMGWDEQFF; CDR3 DNA: TGTGCCAGGATGGGGTGGGATGAGCAGTTCTTC; J gene: TRBJ2-1; D gene: .; CDR3 length: 11; V gene: TRBV6-7; clone size: .